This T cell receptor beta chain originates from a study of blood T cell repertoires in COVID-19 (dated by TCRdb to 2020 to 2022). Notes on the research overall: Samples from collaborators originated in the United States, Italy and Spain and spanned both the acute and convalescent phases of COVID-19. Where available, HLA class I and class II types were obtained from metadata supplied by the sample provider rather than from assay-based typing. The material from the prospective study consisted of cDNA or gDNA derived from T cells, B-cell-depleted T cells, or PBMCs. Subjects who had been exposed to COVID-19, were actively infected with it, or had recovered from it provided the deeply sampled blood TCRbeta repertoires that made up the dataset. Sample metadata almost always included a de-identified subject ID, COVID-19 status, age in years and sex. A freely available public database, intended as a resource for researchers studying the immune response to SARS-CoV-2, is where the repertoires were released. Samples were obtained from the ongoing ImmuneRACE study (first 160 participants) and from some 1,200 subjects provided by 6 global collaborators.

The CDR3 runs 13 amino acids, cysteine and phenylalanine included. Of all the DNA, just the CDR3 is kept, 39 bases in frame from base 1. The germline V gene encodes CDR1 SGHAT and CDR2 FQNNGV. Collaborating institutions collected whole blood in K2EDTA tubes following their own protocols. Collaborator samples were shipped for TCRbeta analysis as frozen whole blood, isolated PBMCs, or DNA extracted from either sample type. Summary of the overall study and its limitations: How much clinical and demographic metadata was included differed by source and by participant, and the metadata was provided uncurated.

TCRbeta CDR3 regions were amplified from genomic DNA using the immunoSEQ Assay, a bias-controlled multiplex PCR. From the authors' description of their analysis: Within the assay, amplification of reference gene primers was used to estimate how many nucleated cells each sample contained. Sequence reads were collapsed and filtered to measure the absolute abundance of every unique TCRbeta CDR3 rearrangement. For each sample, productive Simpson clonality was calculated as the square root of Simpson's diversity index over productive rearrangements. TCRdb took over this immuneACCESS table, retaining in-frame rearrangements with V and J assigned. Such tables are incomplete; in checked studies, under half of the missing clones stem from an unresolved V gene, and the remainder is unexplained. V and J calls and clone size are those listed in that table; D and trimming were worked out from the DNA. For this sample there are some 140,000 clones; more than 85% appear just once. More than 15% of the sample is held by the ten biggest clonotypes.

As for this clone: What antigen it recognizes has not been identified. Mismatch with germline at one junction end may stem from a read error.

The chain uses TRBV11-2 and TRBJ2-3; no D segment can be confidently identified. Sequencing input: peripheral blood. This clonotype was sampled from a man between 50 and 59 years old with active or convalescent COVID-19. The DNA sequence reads TGTGCCAGCAGCTTAGTTAGCAAAGATACGCAGTATTTT. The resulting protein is CASSLVSKDTQYF.